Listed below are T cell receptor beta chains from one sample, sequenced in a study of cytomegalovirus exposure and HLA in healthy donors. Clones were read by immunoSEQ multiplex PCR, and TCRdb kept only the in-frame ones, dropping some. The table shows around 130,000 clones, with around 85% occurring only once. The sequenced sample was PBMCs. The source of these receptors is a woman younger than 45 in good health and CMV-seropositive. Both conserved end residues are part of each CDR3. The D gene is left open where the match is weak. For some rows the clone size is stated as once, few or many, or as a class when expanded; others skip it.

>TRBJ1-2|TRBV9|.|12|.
CASSTGPVSHTF
TGTGCCAGCAGCACTGGTCCCGTTAGCCACACCTTC
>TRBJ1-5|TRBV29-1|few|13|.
CSVWGEGDQPQHF
TGCAGCGTTTGGGGGGAGGGCGATCAGCCCCAGCATTTT
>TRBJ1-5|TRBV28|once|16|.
CASKILDTSGNQPQHF
TGTGCCAGCAAAATCTTAGACACTTCGGGCAATCAGCCCCAGCATTTT
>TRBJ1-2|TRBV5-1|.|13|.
CASSFDSTYGYTF
TGCGCCAGCAGCTTTGACAGCACCTATGGCTACACCTTC
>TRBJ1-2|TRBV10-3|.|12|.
CAISVQPGDYTF
TGTGCCATCAGTGTCCAGCCAGGCGACTACACCTTC
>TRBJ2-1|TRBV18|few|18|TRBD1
CASSPSAGGRGSYNEQFF
TGTGCCAGCTCACCATCGGCAGGGGGCAGGGGCTCCTACAATGAGCAGTTCTTC
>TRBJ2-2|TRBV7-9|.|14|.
CASSLKRGGGELFF
TGTGCCAGCAGCTTAAAGAGAGGGGGCGGGGAGCTGTTTTTT
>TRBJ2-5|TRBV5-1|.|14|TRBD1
CASSSSGQGETQYF
TGCGCCAGCAGCTCCTCGGGACAGGGAGAGACCCAGTACTTC
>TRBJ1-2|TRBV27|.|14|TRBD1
CASSLGTAPWGYTF
TGTGCCAGCAGTTTAGGGACAGCGCCCTGGGGCTACACCTTC
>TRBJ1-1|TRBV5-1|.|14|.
CASSAMQGNTEAFF
TGCGCCAGCAGCGCTATGCAGGGGAACACTGAAGCTTTCTTT
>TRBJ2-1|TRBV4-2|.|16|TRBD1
CASSQAPTGGYNEQFF
TGTGCCAGCAGCCAGGCCCCGACAGGGGGTTACAATGAGCAGTTCTTC
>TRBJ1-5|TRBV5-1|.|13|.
CASRGEENQPQHF
TGCGCCAGCCGGGGGGAGGAGAATCAGCCCCAGCATTTT
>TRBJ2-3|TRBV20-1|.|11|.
CSARAGDTQYF
TGCAGTGCTAGAGCGGGAGATACGCAGTATTTT
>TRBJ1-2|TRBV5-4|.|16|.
CASSLVGRGLFYGYTF
TGTGCCAGCAGCTTGGTGGGCAGGGGCCTCTTTTATGGCTACACCTTC
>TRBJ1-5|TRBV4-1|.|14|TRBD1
CASSPRDRDQPQHF
TGCGCCAGCAGCCCCCGGGACAGGGACCAGCCCCAGCATTTT
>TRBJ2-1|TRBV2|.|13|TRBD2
CASSDMAGGAQFF
TGTGCCAGCAGTGACATGGCCGGGGGGGCCCAGTTCTTC
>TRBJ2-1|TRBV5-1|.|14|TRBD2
CASSFAGVYNEQFF
TGCGCCAGCAGCTTTGCGGGAGTATACAATGAGCAGTTCTTC
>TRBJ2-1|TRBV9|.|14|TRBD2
CASSVGGSTSRQFF
TGTGCCAGCAGCGTAGGCGGTTCGACTAGCCGGCAGTTCTTC
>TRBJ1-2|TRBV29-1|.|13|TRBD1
CSVAAGGNYGYTF
TGCAGCGTTGCGGCAGGGGGTAACTATGGCTACACCTTC
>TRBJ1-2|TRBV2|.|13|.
CASSERHSYGYTF
TGTGCCAGCAGTGAACGACACAGCTATGGCTACACCTTC
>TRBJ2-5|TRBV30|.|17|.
CAWSNGVGDMRQETQYF
TGTGCCTGGAGTAACGGTGTTGGGGACATGAGACAGGAGACCCAGTACTTC
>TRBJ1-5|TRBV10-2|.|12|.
CASMDYNQPQHF
TGCGCCAGCATGGACTACAATCAGCCCCAGCATTTT
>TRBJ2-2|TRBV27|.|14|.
CASSLSGEAGELFF
TGTGCCAGCAGTTTATCAGGGGAGGCCGGGGAGCTGTTTTTT
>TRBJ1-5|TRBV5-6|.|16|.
CASSLGQESGNQPQHF
TGTGCCAGCAGCTTGGGGCAGGAATCGGGCAATCAGCCCCAGCATTTT